Below, 8 T cell receptor beta chains from the same sample are listed, as sequenced in a study of cytomegalovirus exposure and HLA in healthy donors. A multiplex PCR was run with 60 Vbeta primers and 13 Jbeta primers. Repertoires were generated with immunoSEQ multiplex PCR, while TCRdb's copy carries only in-frame clones and drops some. The table has some 200,000 clones, around 74% seen once. The sample consisted of PBMCs. These TCRs come from a girl aged 5 to 17 in good health and CMV-seropositive.

This chain uses TRBV15 with TRBJ2-2, with 12 nucleotides matching TRBD2. V trimming: 3 bases; J trimming: 5 bases; junction bases outside the gene matches: 13. The CDR3 is 19 amino acids. CDR1 LNHNV and CDR2 YYDKDF come from the germline V gene (reference sequence). Here the CDR3 DNA reads TGTGCCACCAGCAGTACAATTTGGGGACTAGCGGGTCCAACCGGGGAGCTGTTTTTT. Translation gives CATSSTIWGLAGPTGELFF.

The CDR3 loop reads CASSRRAGQGSGNTIYF. The CDR3 region has the DNA TGTGCCAGCAGCCGACGAGCCGGACAGGGGAGCGGAAACACCATATATTTT. This chain joins TRBV5-5 and TRBJ1-3, with 9 bases identical to TRBD1. The CDR3 sequence is 17 residues long. Trimming at V came to 4 bases and at J to 4 bases, leaving 12 bases not matched to a gene. CDR1 is SGHKS, CDR2 YYEKEE, per germline (reference sequence).

The chain is built from TRBV9 and TRBJ2-1; the match to TRBD2 covers 7 bases. This CDR3 contains 14 residues. Germline CDR1 reads SGDLS; CDR2 reads YYNGEE. J was trimmed by 7 bases and V by 2 bases; bases with no gene match: 6. This CDR3 is CASSVPSGNNEQFF. The CDR3 DNA reads as TGTGCCAGCAGCGTTCCTAGCGGTAATAATGAGCAGTTCTTC.

The V and J genes are TRBV2 and TRBJ2-1; 9 bases map to TRBD2. The V gene's germline CDR1 is SNHLY and CDR2 FYNNEI. V gave up 6 bases and J gave up 8 bases; unmatched junction bases: 11. CDR3 length: 15 amino acids. The CDR3, as DNA: TGTGCCAGCAGAGTTTTGCGGGGGGGCCTCGATGAGCAGTTCTTC. It encodes CASRVLRGGLDEQFF.

In its sample, this clone was seen a few times. The chain employs TRBV4-3 and TRBJ2-5; a weak D match, TRBD1 (6 bases). Between the trimmed V and J ends, which lost 0 bases and 2 bases, there was a span of 10 bases. This CDR3 region has 15 residues. Per the germline V gene, CDR1 is LGHNA and CDR2 is YSLEER. The CDR3 nucleotides read TGCGCCAGCAGCCAAGAGTGGACAGTACAAGAGACCCAGTACTTC. This gives the protein CASSQEWTVQETQYF.

The chain employs TRBV10-3 and TRBJ2-3; perhaps TRBD2 as D (5 bases). V dropped 8 bases and J dropped 3 bases, with 15 bases sitting between them. The CDR3 extends over 14 amino acids. From germline, CDR1 is ENHRY and CDR2 SYGVKD. The CDR3 sequence is CAISPSGGTDTQYF. The CDR3 DNA is TGTGCCATCTCGCCTTCTGGCGGGACAGATACGCAGTATTTT.

The chain has TRBV9 and TRBJ2-5, with 10 bases matching TRBD2. The CDR3 has 15 amino acids. CDR1 and CDR2 (germline): SGDLS, YYNGEE. Losses at the gene ends were 4 bases for V and 5 bases for J; bases not matched to a gene: 8. CDR3 sequence: CASSPSGGGRETQYF. The CDR3, as DNA: TGTGCCAGCAGCCCGAGCGGGGGGGGCCGGGAGACCCAGTACTTC.

The chain links TRBV11-2 to TRBJ2-2, with TRBD2 matching 12 bases. Germline loops: CDR1 SGHAT, CDR2 FQNNGV. V gave up 7 bases and J gave up 6 bases; unmatched junction bases: 6. The CDR3 sequence is 15 residues long. The CDR3 loop reads CASTLAGGLSGELFF. The CDR3 nucleotides are TGTGCCAGCACCCTAGCGGGGGGGCTCTCCGGGGAGCTGTTTTTT.